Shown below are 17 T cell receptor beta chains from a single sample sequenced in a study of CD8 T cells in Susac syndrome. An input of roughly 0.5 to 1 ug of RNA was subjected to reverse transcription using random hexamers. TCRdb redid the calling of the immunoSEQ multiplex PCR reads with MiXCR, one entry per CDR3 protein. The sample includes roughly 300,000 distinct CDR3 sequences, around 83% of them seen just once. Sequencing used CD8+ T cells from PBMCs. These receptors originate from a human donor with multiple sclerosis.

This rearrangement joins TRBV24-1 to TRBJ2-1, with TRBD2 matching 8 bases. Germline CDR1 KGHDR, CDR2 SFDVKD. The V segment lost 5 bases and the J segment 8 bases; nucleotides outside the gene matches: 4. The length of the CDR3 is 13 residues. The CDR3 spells CATSVGTRDEQFF. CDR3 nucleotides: TGTGCCACCAGTGTCGGGACTAGGGATGAGCAGTTCTTC.

The chain's CDR3 is CASKGTGWIYEQYF. Here the CDR3 DNA reads TGTGCCAGCAAAGGGACAGGGTGGATCTACGAGCAGTACTTC. The V call is TRBV28, the J call TRBJ2-7; TRBD1 aligns across 9 bases. This CDR3 spans 14 amino acids. The V gene's germline CDR1 is MDHEN and CDR2 SYDVKM. V lost 7 bases and J lost 3; bases outside the gene matches: 7.

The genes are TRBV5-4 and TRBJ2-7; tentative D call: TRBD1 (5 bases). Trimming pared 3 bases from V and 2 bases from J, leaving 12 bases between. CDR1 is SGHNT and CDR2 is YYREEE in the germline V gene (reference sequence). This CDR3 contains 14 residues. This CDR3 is CASSSQVLTYEQYF. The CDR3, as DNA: TGTGCCAGCAGCTCACAGGTTCTTACCTACGAGCAGTACTTC.

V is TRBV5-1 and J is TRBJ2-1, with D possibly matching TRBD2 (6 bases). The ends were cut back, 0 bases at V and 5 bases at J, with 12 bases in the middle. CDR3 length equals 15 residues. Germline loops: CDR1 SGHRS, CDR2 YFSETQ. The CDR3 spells CASSLEGRRHNEQFF. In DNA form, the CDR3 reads TGCGCCAGCAGCTTGGAAGGGAGGAGGCACAATGAGCAGTTCTTC.

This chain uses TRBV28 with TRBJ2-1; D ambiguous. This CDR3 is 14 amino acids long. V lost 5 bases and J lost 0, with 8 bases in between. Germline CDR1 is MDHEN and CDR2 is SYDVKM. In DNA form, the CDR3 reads TGTGCCAGCAGTCTGACCGCCTCCTACAATGAGCAGTTCTTC. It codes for CASSLTASYNEQFF.

CDR3 sequence: CASSQSVGRKNNEQFF. The CDR3 DNA sequence: TGTGCCAGCAGCCAATCAGTCGGGAGGAAGAACAATGAGCAGTTCTTC. This sequence joins TRBV14 and TRBJ2-1, with 7 bases identical to TRBD2. Looked up from germline, CDR1 is SGHDN and CDR2 is FVKESK. V was clipped by 2 bases and J by 5 bases; unmatched bases: 9. The CDR3 loop spans 16 amino acids.

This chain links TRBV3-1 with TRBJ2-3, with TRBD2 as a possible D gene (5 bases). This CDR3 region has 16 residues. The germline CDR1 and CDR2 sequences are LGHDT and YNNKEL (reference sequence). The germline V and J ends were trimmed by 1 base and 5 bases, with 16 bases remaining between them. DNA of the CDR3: TGTGCCAGCAGCCAAGGGTCGTGGGAGAGAATAGATACGCAGTATTTT. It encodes CASSQGSWERIDTQYF.

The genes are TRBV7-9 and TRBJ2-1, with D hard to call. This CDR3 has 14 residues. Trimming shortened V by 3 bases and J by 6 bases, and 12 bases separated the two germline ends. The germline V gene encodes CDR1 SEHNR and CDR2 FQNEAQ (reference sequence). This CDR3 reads CASSFRDRRNEQFF. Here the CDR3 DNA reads TGTGCCAGCAGCTTTAGAGATCGTCGCAATGAGCAGTTCTTC.

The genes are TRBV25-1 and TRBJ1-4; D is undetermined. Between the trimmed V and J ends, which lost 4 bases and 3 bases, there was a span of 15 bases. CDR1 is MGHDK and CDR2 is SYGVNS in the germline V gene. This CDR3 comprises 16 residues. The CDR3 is CASSVPRGSSNEKLFF. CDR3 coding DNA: TGTGCCAGCAGTGTCCCCCGGGGATCGTCTAATGAAAAACTGTTTTTT.

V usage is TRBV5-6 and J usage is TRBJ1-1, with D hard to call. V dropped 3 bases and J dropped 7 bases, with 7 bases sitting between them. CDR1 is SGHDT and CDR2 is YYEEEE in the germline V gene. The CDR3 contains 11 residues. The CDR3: CASSSGFEAFF. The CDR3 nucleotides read TGTGCCAGCAGCTCTGGGTTTGAAGCTTTCTTT.

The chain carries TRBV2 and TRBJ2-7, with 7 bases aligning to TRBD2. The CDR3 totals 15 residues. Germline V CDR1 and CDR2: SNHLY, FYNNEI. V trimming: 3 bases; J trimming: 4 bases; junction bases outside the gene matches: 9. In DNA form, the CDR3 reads TGTGCCAGCAGTGAGGAACTAGCGCCATCGTACGAGCAGTACTTC. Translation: CASSEELAPSYEQYF.

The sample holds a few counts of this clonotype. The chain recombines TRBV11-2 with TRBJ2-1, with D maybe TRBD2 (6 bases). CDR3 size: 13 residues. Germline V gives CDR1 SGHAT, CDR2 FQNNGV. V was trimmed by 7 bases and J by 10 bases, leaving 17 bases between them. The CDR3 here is CASNMVRGREQFF. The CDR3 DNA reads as TGTGCCAGCAATATGGTCCGGGGGAGGGAGCAGTTCTTC. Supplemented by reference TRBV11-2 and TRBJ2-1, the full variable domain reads EAGVAQSPRYKIIEKRQSVAFWCNPISGHATLYWYQQILGQGPKLLIQFQNNGVVDDSQLPKDRFSAERLKGVDSTLKIQPAKLEDSAVYLCASNMVRGREQFFGPGTRLTVL.

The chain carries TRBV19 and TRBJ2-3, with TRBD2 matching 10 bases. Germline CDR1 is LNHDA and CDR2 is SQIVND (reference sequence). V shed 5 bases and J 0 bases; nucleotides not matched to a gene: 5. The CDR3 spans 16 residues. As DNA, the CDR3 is TGTGCCAGTAGTGTCCTAGCGGGAGTAAGCACAGATACGCAGTATTTT. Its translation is CASSVLAGVSTDTQYF. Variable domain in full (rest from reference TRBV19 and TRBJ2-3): DGGITQSPKYLFRKEGQNVTLSCEQNLNHDAMYWYRQDPGQGLRLIYYSQIVNDFQKGDIAEGYSVSREKKESFPLTVTSAQKNPTAFYLCASSVLAGVSTDTQYFGPGTRLTVL.

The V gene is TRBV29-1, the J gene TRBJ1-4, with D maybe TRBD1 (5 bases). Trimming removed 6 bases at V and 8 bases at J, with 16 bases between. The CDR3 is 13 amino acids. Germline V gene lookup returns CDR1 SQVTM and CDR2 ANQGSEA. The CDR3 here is CSVGSGSGEKLFF. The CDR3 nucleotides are TGCAGCGTAGGGTCAGGGTCGGGCGAAAAACTGTTTTTT.

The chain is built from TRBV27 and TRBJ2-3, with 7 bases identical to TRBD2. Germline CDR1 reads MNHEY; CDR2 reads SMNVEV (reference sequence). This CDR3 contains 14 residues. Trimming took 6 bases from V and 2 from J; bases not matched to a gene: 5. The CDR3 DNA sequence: TGTGCCAGCAGCCCAGGGAGGGCCACAGATACGCAGTATTTT. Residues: CASSPGRATDTQYF.

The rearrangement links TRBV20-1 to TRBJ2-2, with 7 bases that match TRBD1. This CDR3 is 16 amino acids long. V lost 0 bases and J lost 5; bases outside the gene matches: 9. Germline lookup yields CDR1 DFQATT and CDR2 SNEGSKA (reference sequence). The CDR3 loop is CSARDLLTGQTGELFF. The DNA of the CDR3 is TGCAGTGCTAGAGATTTGCTGACAGGGCAAACCGGGGAGCTGTTTTTT.

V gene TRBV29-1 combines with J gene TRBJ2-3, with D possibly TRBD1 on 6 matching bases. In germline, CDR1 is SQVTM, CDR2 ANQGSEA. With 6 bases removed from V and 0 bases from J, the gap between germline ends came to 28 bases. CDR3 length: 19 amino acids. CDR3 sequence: CSVRDKGLPSGRSTDTQYF. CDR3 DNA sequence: TGCAGCGTGAGGGACAAGGGGTTACCTTCGGGAAGGAGCACAGATACGCAGTATTTT.